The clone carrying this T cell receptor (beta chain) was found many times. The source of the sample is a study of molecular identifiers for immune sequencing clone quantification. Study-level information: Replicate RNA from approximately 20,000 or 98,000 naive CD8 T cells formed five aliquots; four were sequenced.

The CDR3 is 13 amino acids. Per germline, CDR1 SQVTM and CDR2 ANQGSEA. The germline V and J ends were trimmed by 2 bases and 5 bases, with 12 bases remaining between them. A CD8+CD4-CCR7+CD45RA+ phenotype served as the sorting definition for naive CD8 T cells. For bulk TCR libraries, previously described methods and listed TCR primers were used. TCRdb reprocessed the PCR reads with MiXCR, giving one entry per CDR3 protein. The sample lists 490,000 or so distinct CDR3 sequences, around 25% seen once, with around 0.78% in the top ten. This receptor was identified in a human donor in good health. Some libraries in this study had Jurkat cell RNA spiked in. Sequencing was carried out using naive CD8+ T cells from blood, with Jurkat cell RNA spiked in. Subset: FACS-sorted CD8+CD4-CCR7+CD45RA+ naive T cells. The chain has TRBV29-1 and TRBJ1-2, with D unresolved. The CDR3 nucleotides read TGCAGCGTTGAAACGCCGCTCCTTTATGGCTACACCTTC. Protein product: CSVETPLLYGYTF.